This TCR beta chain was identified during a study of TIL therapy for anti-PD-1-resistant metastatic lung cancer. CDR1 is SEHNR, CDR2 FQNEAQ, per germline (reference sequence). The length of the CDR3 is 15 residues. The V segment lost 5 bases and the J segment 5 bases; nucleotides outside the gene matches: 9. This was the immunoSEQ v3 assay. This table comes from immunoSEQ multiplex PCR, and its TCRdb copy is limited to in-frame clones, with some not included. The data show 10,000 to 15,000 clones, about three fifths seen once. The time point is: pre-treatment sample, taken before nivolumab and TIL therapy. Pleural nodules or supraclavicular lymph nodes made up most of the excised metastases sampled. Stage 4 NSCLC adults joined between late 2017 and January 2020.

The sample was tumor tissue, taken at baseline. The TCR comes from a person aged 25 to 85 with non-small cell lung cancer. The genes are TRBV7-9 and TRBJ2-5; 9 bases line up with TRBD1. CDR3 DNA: TGTGCCAGCAGCCTTGAAACAGGGGGCGCGGAGACCCAGTACTTC. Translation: CASSLETGGAETQYF.